The sequence of this T cell receptor (beta chain) was determined in a study of blood T cells in healthy people across ages (dated by TCRdb to between 2014 and 2017). For the wider study: In model experiments, template switching captured about one uniquely barcoded TCR beta cDNA molecule for every two T cells. To avoid experimental bias, donors of different ages were distributed randomly across sequencing lanes. Age-related changes in TCR beta repertoire diversity were measured in the study by deep sequencing normalized with unique cDNA molecular identifiers. The study analyzed two additional independent replicas of 1 million unique cDNA reads from the same blood draw for two donors, one aged 18 to 30 and one aged 80 or older. Donors were grouped into four age groups: young (average approximately 16 years), middle-aged (about 40), aged (over 55) and long-lived (around 80).

Study-level results and caveats: Observed TCR beta diversity per million T cells fell roughly linearly with age, and a significant reduction was already apparent by age around 39. Because the CMV infection status of the donors was unknown, age-related changes in expanded clonotypes may potentially have been confounded. Compared with the aged group, the long-lived group had more naive CD4+ T cells, fewer expanded clones and increased TCR diversity, a pattern suggesting age selection. A strong correlation was found between observed TCR beta diversity and the percentage of naive T cells measured by flow cytometry. Bulk unsorted PBMC profiling prevented conclusive comparison of naive and antigen-experienced compartments. Estimates of total diversity from one million sequenced T cells were regarded as lower bounds and underestimates.

Trimming at the junction amounts to 1 base on V and 2 bases on J, and the germline ends lie 13 bases apart. Via the germline V gene, CDR1 is SGHTA and CDR2 FQGNSA. Including the terminal cysteine and phenylalanine, the CDR3 comprises 16 residues. The kept DNA is CDR3 alone, 48 bases in frame from the first base. The donors were roughly 40 Caucasian individuals from Russia, aged about 6 to 100 years, who were systemically healthy. Around 10 milliliters of peripheral blood were drawn from each donor into EDTA-treated Vacutainer tubes. Ficoll-Paque density-gradient centrifugation was used to isolate PBMCs, with at least 6.5 million per sample. Total RNA was extracted from PBMCs with Trizol reagent, with at least 5 micrograms obtained per sample. For every donor, flow cytometry on a PBMC aliquot measured the percentage of naive CD45RAhigh/CD27high T cells. In the case of this clonotype: It has no known antigen specificity. Qualities for individual bases were not recorded, and no much larger clone is one base off.

Receptor libraries were prepared by 5' RACE. Data came from an Illumina HiSeq 2500. The second PCR ran for about 7 to 11 cycles and used a J-beta primer mix along with a sample-barcoded 5' primer. Each TCR beta cDNA molecule received a unique molecular identifier from a template-switch 5' adaptor carrying 12 random nucleotides. Each sample yielded at least 2.5 million CDR3-containing paired-end reads. First-strand cDNA was synthesized from all RNA with the Mint cDNA synthesis kit, primed by a TRBC-specific oligonucleotide. After uracil-DNA glycosylase treatment, a first 18-cycle PCR used universal primers M1SS and BC2_uni_R on all cDNA. In the paper's pipeline: Normalization of each sample was performed by random selection of 1 million high-quality reads, each carrying a distinct molecular identifier. Reads sharing molecular identifiers were discarded rather than binned into consensus sequences. MiTCR, run with a Q25 quality threshold and the strictest error-elimination algorithm, handled CDR3 identification, clonotype clustering and error correction. A nonparametric unseen species model using Euler transformation provided a lower-bound estimate of total TCR beta diversity. TCRdb passed the public sequencing reads through fastp at Q25 and MiXCR, retaining productive beta sequences. Identical CDR3 protein sequences are pooled into one entry, listed with their most common genes and DNA. TCRdb, not the original authors, processed these V and J calls. The sample table lists about 970,000 distinct CDR3 sequences, approximately 50% of them with a count of one. The ten largest clonotypes hold 20% to 25% of the sample.

Input material: blood. The chain joins TRBV7-2 to TRBJ2-3, with the D gene possibly TRBD1 or TRBD2, each one fitting 6 bases. The sequence came from a woman aged 55-69 years in good health. DNA sequence: TGTGCCAGCAGCTTAGGTGGCGGGACAAACACAGATACGCAGTATTTT. This translates into CASSLGGGTNTDTQYF.